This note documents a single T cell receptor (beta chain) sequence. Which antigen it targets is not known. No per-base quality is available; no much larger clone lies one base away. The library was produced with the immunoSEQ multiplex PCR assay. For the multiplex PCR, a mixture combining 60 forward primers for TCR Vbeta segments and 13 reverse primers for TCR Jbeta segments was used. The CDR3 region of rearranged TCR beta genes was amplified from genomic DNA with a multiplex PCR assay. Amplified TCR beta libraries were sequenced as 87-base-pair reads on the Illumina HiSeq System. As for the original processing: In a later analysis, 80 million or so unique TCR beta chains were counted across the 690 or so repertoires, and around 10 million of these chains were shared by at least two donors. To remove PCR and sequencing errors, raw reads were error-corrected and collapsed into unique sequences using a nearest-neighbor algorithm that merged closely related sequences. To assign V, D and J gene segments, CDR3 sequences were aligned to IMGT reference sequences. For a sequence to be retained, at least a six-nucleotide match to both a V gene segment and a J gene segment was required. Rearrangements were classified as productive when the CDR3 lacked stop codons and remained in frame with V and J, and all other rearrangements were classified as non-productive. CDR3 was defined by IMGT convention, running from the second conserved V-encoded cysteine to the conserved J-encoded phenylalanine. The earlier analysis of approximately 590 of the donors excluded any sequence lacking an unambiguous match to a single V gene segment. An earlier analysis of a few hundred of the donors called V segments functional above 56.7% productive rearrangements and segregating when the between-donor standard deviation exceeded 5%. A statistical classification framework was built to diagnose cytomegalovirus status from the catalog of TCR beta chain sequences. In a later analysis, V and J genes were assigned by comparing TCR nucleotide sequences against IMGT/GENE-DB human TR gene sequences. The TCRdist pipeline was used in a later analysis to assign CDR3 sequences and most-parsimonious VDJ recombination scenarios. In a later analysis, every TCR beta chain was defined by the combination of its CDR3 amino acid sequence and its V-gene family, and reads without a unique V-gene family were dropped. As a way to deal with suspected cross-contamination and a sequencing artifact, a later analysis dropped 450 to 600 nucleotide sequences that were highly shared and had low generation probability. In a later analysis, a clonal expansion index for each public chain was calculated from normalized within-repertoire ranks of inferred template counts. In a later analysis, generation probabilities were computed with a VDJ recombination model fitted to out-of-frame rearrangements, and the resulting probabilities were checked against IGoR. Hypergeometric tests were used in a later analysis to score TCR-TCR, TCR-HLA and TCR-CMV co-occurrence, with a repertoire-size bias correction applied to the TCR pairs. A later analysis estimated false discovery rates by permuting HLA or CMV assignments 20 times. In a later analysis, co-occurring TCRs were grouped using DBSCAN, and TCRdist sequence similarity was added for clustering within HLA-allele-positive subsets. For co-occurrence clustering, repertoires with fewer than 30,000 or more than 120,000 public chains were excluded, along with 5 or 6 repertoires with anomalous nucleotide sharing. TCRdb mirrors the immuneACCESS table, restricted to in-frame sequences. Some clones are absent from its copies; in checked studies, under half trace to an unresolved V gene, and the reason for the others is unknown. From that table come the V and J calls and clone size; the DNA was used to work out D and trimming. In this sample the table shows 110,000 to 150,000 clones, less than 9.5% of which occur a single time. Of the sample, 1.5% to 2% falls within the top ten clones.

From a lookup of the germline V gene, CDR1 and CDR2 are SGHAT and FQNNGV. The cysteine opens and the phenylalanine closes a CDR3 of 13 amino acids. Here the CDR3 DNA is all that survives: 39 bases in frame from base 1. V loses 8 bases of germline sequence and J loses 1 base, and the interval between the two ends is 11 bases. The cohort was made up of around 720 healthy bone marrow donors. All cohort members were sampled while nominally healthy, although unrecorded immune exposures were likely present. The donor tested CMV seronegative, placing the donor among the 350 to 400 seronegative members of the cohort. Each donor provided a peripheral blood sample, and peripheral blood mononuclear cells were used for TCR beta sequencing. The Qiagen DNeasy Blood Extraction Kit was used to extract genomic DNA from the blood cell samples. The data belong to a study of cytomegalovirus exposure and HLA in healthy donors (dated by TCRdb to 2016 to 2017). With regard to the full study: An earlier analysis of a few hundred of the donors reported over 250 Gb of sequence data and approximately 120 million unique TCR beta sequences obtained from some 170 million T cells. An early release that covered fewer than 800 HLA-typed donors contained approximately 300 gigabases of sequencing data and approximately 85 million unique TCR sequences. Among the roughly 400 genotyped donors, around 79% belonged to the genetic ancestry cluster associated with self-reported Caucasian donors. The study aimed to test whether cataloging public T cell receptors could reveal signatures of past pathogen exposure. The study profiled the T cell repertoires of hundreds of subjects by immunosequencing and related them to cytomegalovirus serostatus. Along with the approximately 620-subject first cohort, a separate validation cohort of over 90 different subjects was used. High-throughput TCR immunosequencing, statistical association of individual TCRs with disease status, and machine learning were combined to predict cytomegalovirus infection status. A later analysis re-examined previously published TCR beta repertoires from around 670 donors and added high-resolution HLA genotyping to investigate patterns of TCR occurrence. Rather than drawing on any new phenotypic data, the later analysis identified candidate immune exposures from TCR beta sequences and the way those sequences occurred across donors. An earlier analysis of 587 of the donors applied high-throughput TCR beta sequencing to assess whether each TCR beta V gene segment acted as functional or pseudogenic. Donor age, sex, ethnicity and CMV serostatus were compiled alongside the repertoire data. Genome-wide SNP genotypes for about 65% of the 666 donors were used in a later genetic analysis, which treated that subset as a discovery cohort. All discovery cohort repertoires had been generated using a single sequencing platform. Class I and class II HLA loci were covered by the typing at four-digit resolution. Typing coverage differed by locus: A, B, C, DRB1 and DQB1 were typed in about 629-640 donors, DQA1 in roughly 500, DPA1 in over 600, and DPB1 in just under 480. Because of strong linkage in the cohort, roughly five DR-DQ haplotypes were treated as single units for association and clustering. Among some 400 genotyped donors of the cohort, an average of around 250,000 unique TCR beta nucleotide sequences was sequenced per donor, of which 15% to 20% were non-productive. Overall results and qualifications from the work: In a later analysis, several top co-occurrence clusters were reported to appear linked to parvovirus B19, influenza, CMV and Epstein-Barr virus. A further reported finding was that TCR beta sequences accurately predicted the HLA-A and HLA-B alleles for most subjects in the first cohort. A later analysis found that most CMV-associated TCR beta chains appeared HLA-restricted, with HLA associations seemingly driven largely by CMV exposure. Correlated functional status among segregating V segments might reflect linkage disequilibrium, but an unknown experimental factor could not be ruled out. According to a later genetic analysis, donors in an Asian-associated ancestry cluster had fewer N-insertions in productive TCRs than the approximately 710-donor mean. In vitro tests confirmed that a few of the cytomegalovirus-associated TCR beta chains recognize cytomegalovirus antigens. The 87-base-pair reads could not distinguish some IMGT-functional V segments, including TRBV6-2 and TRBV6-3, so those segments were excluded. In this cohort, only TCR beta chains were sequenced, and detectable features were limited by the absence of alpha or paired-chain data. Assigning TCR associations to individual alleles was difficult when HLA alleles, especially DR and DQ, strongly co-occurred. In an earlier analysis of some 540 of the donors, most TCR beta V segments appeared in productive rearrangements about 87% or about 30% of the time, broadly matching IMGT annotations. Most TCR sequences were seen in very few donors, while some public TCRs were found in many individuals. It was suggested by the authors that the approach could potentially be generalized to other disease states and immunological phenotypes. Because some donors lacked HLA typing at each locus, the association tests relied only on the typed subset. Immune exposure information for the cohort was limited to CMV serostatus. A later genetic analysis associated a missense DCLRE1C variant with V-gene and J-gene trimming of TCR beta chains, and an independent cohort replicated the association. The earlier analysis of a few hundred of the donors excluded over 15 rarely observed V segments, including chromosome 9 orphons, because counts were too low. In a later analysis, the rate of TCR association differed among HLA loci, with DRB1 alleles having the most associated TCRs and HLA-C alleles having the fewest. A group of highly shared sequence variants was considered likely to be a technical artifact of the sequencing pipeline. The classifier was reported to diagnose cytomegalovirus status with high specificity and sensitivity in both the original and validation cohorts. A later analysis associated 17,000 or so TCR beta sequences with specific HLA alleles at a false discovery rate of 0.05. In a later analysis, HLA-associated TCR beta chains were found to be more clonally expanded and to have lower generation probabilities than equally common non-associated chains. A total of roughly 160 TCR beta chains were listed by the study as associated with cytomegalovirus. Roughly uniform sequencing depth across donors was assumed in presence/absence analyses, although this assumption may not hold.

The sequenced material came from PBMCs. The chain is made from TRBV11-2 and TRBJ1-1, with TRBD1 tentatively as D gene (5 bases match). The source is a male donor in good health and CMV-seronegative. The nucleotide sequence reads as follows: TGTGCCAGCGCAACGGGGGGGAACACTGAAGCTTTCTTT. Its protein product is CASATGGNTEAFF.